The clone carrying this T cell receptor beta chain was seen more than once but under ten times. Its antigen is unknown. This sample is part of a study of early T cells in non-severe SARS-CoV-2 infection. Study conclusions and caveats: There was a bias toward anti-spike CD8 responses in VDJdb matching, which missed private and CD4 specificities.

Separate cDNA molecules each had unique molecular identifiers attached to them. MiXCR was run by TCRdb on the 5' RACE reads, yielding one entry per CDR3 protein. The profile covers about 76,000 distinct CDR3 sequences, with 12% appearing a single time and more than 3% taken by the ten largest. Germline values: CDR1 MDHEN, CDR2 SYDVKM. This CDR3 is built from 17 residues. The V end was cut by 4 bases, the J end by 3 bases, with 22 bases between. V and J are TRBV28 and TRBJ2-7; unclear D gene. Source material: whole blood. The sequence was obtained from an adult who was a healthcare worker with PCR-confirmed SARS-CoV-2 infection or an uninfected control (not recorded which). CDR3 loop: CASSSPLRLPFIYEQYF. The CDR3 nucleotides are TGTGCCAGCAGTTCCCCCTTAAGACTGCCGTTTATCTACGAGCAGTACTTC.